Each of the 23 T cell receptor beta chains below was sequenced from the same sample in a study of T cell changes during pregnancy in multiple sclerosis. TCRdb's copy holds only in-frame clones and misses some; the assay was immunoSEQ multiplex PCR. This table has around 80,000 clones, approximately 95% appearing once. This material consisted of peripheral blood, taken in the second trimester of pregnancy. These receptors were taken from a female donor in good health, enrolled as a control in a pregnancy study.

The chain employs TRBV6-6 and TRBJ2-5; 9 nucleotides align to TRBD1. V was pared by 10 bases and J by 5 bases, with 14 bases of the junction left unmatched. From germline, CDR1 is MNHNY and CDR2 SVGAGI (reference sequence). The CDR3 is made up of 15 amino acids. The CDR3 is CATNRRDRAFETQYF. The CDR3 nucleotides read TGTGCCACGAACCGCCGGGACAGGGCTTTTGAGACCCAGTACTTC.

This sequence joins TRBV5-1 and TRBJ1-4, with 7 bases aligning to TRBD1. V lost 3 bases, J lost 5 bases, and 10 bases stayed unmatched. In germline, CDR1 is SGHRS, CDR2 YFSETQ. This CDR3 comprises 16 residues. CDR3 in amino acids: CASSWDSGTANEKLFF. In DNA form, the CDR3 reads TGCGCCAGCAGCTGGGACTCCGGGACAGCGAATGAAAAACTGTTTTTT.

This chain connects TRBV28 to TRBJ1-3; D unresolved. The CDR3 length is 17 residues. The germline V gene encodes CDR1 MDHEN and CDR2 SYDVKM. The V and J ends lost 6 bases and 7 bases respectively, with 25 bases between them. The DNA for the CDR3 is TGTGCCAGCAGCCCCGAGCGGGAGGACGACCGGCGGAACACCATATATTTT. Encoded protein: CASSPEREDDRRNTIYF.

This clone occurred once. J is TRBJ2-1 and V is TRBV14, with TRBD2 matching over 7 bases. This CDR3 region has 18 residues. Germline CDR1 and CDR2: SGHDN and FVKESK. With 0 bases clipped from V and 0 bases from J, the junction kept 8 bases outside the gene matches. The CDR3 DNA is TGTGCCAGCAGCCAAGATCGGAGTGGCGGGAGCTCCTACAATGAGCAGTTCTTC. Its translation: CASSQDRSGGSSYNEQFF.

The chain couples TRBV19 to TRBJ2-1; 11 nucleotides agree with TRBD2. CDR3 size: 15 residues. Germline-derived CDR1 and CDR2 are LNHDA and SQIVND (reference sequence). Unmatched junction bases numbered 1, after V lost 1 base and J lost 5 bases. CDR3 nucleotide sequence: TGTGCCAGTAGTATAGGACTAGCGGGAAACAATGAGCAGTTCTTC. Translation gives CASSIGLAGNNEQFF.

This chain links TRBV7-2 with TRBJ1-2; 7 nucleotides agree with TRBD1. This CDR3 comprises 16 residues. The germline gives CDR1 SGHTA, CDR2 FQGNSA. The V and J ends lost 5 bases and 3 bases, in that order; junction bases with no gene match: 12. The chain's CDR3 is CASSVLTLGTDYGYTF. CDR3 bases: TGTGCCAGCAGCGTGCTCACCCTCGGGACAGACTATGGCTACACCTTC.

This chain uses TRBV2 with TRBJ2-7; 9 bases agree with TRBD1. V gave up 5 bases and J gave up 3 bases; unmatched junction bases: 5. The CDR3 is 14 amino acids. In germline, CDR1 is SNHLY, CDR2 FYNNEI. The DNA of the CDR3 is TGTGCCAGCAGTAAGGACAGGGGTGACTACGAGCAGTACTTC. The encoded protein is CASSKDRGDYEQYF.

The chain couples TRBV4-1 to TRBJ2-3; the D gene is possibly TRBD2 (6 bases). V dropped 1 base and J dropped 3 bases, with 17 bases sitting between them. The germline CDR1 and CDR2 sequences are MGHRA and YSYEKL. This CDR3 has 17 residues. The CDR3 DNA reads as TGCGCCAGCAGCCAAGTGGGACGGGAGCAGGGTACAGATACGCAGTATTTT. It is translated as CASSQVGREQGTDTQYF.

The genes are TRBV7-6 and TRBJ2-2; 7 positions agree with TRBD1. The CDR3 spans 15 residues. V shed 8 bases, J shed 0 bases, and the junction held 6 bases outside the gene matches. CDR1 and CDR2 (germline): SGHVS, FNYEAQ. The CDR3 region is CASGSDRTNTGELFF. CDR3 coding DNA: TGTGCCAGCGGATCGGACAGGACGAACACCGGGGAGCTGTTTTTT.

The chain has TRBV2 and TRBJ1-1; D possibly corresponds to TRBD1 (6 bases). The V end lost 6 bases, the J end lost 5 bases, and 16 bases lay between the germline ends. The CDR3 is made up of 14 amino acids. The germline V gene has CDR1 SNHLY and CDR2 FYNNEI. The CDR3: CASRDVGGNTEAFF. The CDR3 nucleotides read TGTGCCAGCAGGGATGTAGGGGGAAATACTGAAGCTTTCTTT. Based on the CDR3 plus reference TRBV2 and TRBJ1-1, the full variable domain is EPEVTQTPSHQVTQMGQEVILRCVPISNHLYFYWYRQILGQKVEFLVSFYNNEISEKSEIFDDQFSVERPDGSNFTLKIRSTKLEDSAMYFCASRDVGGNTEAFFGQGTRLTVV.

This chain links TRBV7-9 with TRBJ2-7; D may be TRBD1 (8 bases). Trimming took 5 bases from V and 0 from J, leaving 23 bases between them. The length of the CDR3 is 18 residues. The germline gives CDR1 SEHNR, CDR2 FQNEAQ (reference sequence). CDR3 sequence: CASSKNRGGTGDSYEQYF. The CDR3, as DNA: TGTGCCAGCAGCAAAAACAGGGGGGGGACAGGAGACTCCTACGAGCAGTACTTC.

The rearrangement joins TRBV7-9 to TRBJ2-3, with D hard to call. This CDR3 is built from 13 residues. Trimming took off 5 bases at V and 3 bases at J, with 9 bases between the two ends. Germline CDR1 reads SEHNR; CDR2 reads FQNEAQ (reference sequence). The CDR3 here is CASSPSETDTQYF. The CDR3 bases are TGTGCCAGCAGCCCGTCGGAGACAGATACGCAGTATTTT.

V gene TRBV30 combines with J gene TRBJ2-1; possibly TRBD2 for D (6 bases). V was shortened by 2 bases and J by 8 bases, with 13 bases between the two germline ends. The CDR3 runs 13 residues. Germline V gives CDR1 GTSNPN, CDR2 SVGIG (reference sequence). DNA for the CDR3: TGTGCCTGGAGTCCCCCATGGGGGGATGAGCAGTTCTTC. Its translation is CAWSPPWGDEQFF.

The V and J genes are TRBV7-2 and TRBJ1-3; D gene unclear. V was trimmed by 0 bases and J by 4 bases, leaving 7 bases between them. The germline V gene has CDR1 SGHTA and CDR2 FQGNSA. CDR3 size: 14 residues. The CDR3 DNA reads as TGTGCCAGCAGCTTAGCCGCGGGGGGAAACACCATATATTTT. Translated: CASSLAAGGNTIYF.

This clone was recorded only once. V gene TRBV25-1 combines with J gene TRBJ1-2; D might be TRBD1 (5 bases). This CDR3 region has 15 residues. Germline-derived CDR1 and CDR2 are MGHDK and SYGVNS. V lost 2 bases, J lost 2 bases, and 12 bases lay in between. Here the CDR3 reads CASSEMGGRNYGYTF. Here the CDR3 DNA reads TGTGCCAGCAGTGAAATGGGGGGACGGAACTATGGCTACACCTTC.

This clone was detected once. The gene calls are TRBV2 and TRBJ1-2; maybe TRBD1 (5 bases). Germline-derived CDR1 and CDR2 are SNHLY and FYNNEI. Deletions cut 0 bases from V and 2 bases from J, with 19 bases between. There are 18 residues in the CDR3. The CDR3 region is CASSEARGEPAGNYGYTF. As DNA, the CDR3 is TGTGCCAGCAGTGAAGCGCGGGGGGAACCCGCGGGAAACTATGGCTACACCTTC.

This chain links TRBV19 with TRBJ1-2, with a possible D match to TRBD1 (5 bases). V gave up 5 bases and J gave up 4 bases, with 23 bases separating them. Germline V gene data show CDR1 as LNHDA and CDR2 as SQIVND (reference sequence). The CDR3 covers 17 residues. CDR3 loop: CASSPSQGSGLSYGYTF. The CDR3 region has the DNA TGTGCCAGTAGTCCTTCTCAGGGATCTGGATTATCCTATGGCTACACCTTC.

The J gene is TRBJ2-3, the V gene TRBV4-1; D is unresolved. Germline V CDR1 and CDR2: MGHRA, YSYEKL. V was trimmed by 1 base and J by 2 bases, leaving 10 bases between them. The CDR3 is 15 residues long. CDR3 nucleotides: TGCGCCAGCAGCCAAGTGGAGCGAGTCACAGATACGCAGTATTTT. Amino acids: CASSQVERVTDTQYF.

DNA for the CDR3: TGCGCCAGCAGCCTCTTAGAGGGGGAGGGCTACGAGCAGTACTTC. Protein sequence: CASSLLEGEGYEQYF. This rearrangement joins TRBV5-1 to TRBJ2-7; D is possibly TRBD2 (7 bases). This CDR3 comprises 15 residues. The V gene's germline CDR1 is SGHRS and CDR2 YFSETQ. V lost 4 bases to trimming and J lost 3 bases, with 17 bases between them. Full variable domain (remainder filled in from reference TRBV5-1 and TRBJ2-7): KAGVTQTPRYLIKTRGQQVTLSCSPISGHRSVSWYQQTPGQGLQFLFEYFSETQRNKGNFPGRFSGRQFSNSRSEMNVSTLELGDSALYLCASSLLEGEGYEQYFGPGTRLTVT.

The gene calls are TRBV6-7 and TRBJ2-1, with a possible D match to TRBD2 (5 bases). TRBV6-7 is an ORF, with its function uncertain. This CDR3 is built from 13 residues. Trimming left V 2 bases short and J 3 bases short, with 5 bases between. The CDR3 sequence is CASSYRDYNEQFF. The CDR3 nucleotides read TGTGCCAGCAGTTACCGGGACTACAATGAGCAGTTCTTC.

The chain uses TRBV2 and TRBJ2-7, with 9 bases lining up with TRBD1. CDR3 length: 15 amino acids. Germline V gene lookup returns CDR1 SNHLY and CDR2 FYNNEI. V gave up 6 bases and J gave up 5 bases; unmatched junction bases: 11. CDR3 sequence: CASSLGTGGGDEQYF. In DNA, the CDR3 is TGTGCCAGCAGCTTAGGAACAGGGGGCGGGGACGAGCAGTACTTC.

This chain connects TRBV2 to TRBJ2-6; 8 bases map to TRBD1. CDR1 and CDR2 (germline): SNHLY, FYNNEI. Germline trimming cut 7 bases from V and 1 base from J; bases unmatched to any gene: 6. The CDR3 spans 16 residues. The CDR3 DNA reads TGTGCCAGCACCTCGACAGGGGTATCTGGGGCCAACGTCCTGACTTTC. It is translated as CASTSTGVSGANVLTF.

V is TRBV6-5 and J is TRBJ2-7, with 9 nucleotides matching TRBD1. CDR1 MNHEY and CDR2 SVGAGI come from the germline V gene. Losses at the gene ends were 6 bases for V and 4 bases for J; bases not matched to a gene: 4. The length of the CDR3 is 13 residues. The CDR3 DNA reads TGTGCCAGCAGGCCCGGGACAGGGTACGAGCAGTACTTC. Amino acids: CASRPGTGYEQYF.